Listed here are 6 T cell receptor beta chains from one sample, sequenced in a study of blood T cells in healthy people across ages. Next came a second PCR, run for about 6 to 11 cycles, which used a sample-barcoded 5' primer along with a J-beta primer mix. TCRdb independently ran MiXCR on the 5' RACE reads; one entry per CDR3 protein. The sample consists of about 1,400,000 distinct CDR3 sequences, around two fifths of them appearing once. What was sequenced was blood. These TCRs come from a woman between 18 and 29 years old in good health.

The chain employs TRBV14 and TRBJ2-2; TRBD1 matches 8 bases. The germline gives CDR1 SGHDN, CDR2 FVKESK. V shed 1 base and J 13 bases; nucleotides not matched to a gene: 8. There are 14 residues in the CDR3. The CDR3 reads CASSQGLGQGGLFF. CDR3 DNA: TGTGCCAGCAGCCAAGGGCTCGGACAGGGCGGGCTGTTTTTT.

This sequence joins TRBV28 and TRBJ2-7; 12 bases fit TRBD1. The V gene end was trimmed by 7 bases and the J gene end by 2 bases; junction bases not matched to a gene: 12. The CDR3 covers 17 residues. CDR1 and CDR2 from the germline V gene are MDHEN and SYDVKM. This CDR3 reads CASIRDRGPRGTYEQYF. The DNA for the CDR3 is TGTGCCAGCATTAGGGACAGGGGGCCCCGCGGTACCTACGAGCAGTACTTC.

The V gene is TRBV12-3 or TRBV12-4, the J gene TRBJ2-5; 10 bases match TRBD1. CDR3 length: 16 residues. V was pared by 2 bases and J by 11 bases, with 14 bases of the junction left unmatched. The CDR3 nucleotides are TGTGCCAGCAGTTTATCACCGGGACAGGGGATCAATGAGCAGTACTTC. Protein product: CASSLSPGQGINEQYF.

This clonotype came up a few times. DNA of the CDR3: TGCAGCGTTGTGGGGCTGGATGGCTACACCTTC. Translated, it gives CSVVGLDGYTF. The rearrangement uses TRBV29-1 and TRBJ1-2; D might be TRBD1 (5 bases). Germline assignment: CDR1 SQVTM and CDR2 ANQGSEA. There are 11 residues in the CDR3. Trimming took off 4 bases at V and 6 bases at J, with 9 bases between the two ends.

The chain couples TRBV10-3 to TRBJ2-7; D unclear. The CDR3 spans 13 residues. V dropped 3 bases and J dropped 5 bases, with 11 bases sitting between them. The germline V gene has CDR1 ENHRY and CDR2 SYGVKD. CDR3 DNA: TGTGCCATCAGTGAAGCCTCGTACGACGAGCAGTACTTC. It specifies CAISEASYDEQYF.

The chain joins TRBV28 to TRBJ2-5; D is ambiguous. With 10 bases removed from V and 5 bases from J, the gap between germline ends came to 38 bases. This CDR3 is 20 amino acids long. Germline CDR1 reads MDHEN; CDR2 reads SYDVKM. The CDR3: CATSSRVSSSTVQSLETQYF. CDR3 nucleotide sequence: TGTGCCACCTCAAGTCGGGTGTCGTCGAGCACAGTTCAGTCCCTCGAGACCCAGTACTTC. Filled out from reference TRBV28 and TRBJ2-5, the complete variable domain reads DVKVTQSSRYLVKRTGEKVFLECVQDMDHENMFWYRQDPGLGLRLIYFSYDVKMKEKGDIPEGYSVSREKKERFSLILESASTNQTSMYLCATSSRVSSSTVQSLETQYFGPGTRLLVL.